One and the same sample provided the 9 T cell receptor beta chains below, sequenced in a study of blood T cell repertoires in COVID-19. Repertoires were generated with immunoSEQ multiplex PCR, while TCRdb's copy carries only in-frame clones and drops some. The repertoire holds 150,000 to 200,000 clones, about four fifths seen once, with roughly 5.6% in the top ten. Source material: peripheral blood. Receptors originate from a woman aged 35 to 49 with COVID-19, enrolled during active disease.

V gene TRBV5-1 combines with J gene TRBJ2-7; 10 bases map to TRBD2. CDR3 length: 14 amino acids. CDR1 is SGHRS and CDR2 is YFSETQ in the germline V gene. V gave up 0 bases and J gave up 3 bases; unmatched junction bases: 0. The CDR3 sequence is CASSLGTSGYEQYF. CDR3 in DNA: TGCGCCAGCAGCTTGGGGACTAGCGGCTACGAGCAGTACTTC.

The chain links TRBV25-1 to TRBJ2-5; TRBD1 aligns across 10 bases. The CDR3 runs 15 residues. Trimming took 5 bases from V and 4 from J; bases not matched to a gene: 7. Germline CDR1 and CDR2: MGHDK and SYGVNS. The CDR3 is CASSYDRGRGETQYF. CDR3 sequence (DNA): TGTGCCAGCAGTTACGACAGGGGGCGAGGAGAGACCCAGTACTTC. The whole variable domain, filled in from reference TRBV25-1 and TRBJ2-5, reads EADIYQTPRYLVIGTGKKITLECSQTMGHDKMYWYQQDPGMELHLIHYSYGVNSTEKGDLSSESTVSRIRTEHFPLTLESARPSHTSQYLCASSYDRGRGETQYFGPGTRLLVL.

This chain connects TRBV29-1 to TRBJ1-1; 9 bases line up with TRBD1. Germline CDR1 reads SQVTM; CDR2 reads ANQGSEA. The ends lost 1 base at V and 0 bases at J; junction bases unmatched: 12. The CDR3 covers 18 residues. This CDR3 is CSVEARPGQGGMNTEAFF. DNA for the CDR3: TGCAGCGTTGAAGCCCGTCCGGGACAGGGAGGGATGAACACTGAAGCTTTCTTT. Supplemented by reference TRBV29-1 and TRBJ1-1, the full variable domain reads SAVISQKPSRDICQRGTSLTIQCQVDSQVTMMFWYRQQPGQSLTLIATANQGSEATYESGFVIDKFPISRPNLTFSTLTVSNMSPEDSSIYLCSVEARPGQGGMNTEAFFGQGTRLTVV.

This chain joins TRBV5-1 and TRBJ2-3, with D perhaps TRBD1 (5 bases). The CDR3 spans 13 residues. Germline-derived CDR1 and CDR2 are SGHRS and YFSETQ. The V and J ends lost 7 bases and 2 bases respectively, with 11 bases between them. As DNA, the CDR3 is TGCGCCAGCTCACGACAGCCCACAGATACGCAGTATTTT. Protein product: CASSRQPTDTQYF.

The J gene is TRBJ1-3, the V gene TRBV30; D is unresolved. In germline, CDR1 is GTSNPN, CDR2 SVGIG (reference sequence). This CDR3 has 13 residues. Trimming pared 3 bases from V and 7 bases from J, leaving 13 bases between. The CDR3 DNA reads TGTGCCTGGAGGATACCTCCGGGGAACACCATATATTTT. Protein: CAWRIPPGNTIYF.

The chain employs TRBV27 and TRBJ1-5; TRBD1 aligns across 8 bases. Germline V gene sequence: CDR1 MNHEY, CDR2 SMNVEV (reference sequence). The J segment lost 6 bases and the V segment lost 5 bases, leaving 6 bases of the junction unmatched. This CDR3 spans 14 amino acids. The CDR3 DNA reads TGTGCCAGCAGTCCCGACAGGGGAGCTCAGCCCCAGCATTTT. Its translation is CASSPDRGAQPQHF.

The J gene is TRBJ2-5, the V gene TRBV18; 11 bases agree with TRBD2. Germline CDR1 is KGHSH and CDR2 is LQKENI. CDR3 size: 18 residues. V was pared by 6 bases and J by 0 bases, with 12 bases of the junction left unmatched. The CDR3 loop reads CASSRYSGGDLYQETQYF. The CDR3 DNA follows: TGTGCCAGCTCGCGCTATAGCGGGGGGGACTTGTACCAAGAGACCCAGTACTTC.

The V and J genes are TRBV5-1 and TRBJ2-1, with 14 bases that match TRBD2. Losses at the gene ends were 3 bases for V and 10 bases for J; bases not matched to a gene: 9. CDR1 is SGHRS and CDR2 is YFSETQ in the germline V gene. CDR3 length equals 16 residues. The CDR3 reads CASSSTSGRAGREQFF. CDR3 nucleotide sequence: TGCGCCAGCAGCTCGACTAGCGGGAGGGCCGGTAGAGAGCAGTTCTTC.

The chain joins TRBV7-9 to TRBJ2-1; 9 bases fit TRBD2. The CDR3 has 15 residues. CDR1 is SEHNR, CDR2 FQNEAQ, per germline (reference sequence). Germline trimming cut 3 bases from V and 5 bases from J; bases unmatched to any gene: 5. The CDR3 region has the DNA TGTGCCAGCAGCTTTGGACTAGCGAACCACAATGAGCAGTTCTTC. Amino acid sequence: CASSFGLANHNEQFF.